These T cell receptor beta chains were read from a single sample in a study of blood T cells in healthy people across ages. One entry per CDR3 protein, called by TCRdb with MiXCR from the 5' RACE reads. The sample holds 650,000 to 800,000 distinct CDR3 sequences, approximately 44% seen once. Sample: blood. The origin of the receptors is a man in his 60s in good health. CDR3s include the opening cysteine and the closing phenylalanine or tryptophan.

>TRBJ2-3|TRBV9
CASSVLSTDTQYF
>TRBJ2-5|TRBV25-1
CASSEYRFQETQYF
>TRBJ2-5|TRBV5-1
CASSYHKPWDRGSGETQYF
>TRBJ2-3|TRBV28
CASSRLAGTDTQYF
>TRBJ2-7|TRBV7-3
CASSLAPEASYEQYF
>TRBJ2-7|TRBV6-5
CASSLRGKSSYEQYF
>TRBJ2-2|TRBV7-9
CASSLDPDTGELFF
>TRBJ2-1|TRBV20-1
CSAPELAALRNEQFF
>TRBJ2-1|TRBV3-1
CASSQEGSYYNEQFF
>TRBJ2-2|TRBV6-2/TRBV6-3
CASSRQQGKVGELFF
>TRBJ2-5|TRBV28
CASSLSGSISAQYF
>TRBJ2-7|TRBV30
CAWSVSRGLTYEQYF
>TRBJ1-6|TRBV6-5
CASSSGYGSPLHF
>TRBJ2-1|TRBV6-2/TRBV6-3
CASRTYWAGRYEQFF
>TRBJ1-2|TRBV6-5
CASSYVPGQPYGYTF
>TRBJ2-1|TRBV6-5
CASSLAEANEQFF
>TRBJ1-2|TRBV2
CASSVSGSFYGYTF
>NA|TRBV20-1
CSASMGGAALGEQYF
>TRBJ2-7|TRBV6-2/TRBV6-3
CASLDRGSYEQYF
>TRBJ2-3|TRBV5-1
CASSTDTLGGTDTQYF
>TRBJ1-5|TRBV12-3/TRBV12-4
CASSLTGPEGQPQHF
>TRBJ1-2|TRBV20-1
CSARLGSGGAYTF
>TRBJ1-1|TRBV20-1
CSAKIGDTEAFF
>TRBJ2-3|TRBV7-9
CASSLDGISTDTQYF
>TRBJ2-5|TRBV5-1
CASSPGLDQETQYF
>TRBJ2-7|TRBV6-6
CASRWDSQAYEQYF
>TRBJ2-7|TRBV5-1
CASRRLAGDSYEQYF
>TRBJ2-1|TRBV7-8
CASSLGGAHYNEKFF
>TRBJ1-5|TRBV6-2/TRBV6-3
CASSSRAASGNQPQHF
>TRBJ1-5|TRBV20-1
CSASMAEYSNQPQHF
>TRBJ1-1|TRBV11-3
CASSPRTATMNTEAFF
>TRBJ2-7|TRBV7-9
CASSRGLGGSIYEQYF
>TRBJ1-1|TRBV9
CASSPGTGSMNTEAFF
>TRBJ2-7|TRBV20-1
CSARGPAGKYEQYF
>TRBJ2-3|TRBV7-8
CASSFGRGGMDTQYF
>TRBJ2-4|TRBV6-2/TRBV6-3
CASSRTGGYQNIQYF
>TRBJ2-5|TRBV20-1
CSAVRLVAYQETQYF
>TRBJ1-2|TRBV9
CASSVSAGAAYGYTF
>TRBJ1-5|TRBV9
CASSVGGAINQPQHF
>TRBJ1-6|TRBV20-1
CSARVRRDNSPLHF
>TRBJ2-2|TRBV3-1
CASSQTQGWIKAGELFF
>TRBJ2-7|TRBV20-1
CSAFSYEQYF
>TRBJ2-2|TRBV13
CTSSFGGAAGELFF
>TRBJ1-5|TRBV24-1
CATSDSGAPSPQHF
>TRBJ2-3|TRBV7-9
CASSPGQIDPSSTDTQYF
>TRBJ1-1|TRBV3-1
CASSQVQVTRGNTEAFF
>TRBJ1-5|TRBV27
CASSLRAGSQPQHF
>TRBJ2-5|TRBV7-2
CASSLYGGWGTQYF
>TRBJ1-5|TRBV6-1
CASSDLGPVYSNQPQHF